The 10 T cell receptor beta chains presented below share a single source sample, sequenced in a study of blood T cell repertoires in COVID-19. This table comes from immunoSEQ multiplex PCR, and its TCRdb copy is limited to in-frame clones, with some not included. The table has roughly 150,000 clones, around nine tenths seen once. The sample consisted of peripheral blood. These receptors came from a woman between 70 and 85 years old with COVID-19, enrolled during active disease.

The table lists this clone with many counts. The CDR3, as DNA: TGTGCCAGCAGCTCAACCCGGGGGTCTGGGGCCAACGTCCTGACTTTC. Translation: CASSSTRGSGANVLTF. This chain joins TRBV11-3 and TRBJ2-6; D perhaps matches TRBD2 (6 bases). This CDR3 is built from 16 residues. Germline CDR1 SGHNT, CDR2 YENEEA. V shed 4 bases and J shed 1 base, with 11 bases lying between them.

The chain recombines TRBV25-1 with TRBJ1-2, with TRBD1 matching 10 bases. CDR1 and CDR2 from the germline V gene are MGHDK and SYGVNS. The CDR3 consists of 16 residues. V lost 6 bases and J lost 4; bases outside the gene matches: 11. CDR3 nucleotide sequence: TGTGCCAGCAGGACAGGGGGCGCGTTATTGCGCTATGGCTACACCTTC. The encoded protein is CASRTGGALLRYGYTF.

The rearrangement uses TRBV28 and TRBJ1-3; D gene uncertain. The germline V gene encodes CDR1 MDHEN and CDR2 SYDVKM. The CDR3 sequence is 14 residues long. Between the trimmed V and J ends, which lost 3 bases and 4 bases, there was a span of 10 bases. CDR3 loop: CASSFRELGNTIYF. CDR3 bases: TGTGCCAGCAGTTTTCGGGAGCTCGGAAACACCATATATTTT. Full variable domain (missing parts from reference TRBV28 and TRBJ1-3): DVKVTQSSRYLVKRTGEKVFLECVQDMDHENMFWYRQDPGLGLRLIYFSYDVKMKEKGDIPEGYSVSREKKERFSLILESASTNQTSMYLCASSFRELGNTIYFGEGSWLTVV.

The J gene is TRBJ1-1, the V gene TRBV3-1 (or the pseudogene TRBV3-2); 8 nucleotides match TRBD1. Germline CDR1 reads LGHDT; CDR2 reads YNNKEL (reference sequence). Trimming took 6 bases from V and 3 from J; bases not matched to a gene: 6. The CDR3 consists of 14 residues. In DNA form, the CDR3 reads TGTGCCAGCAGGACCGGACAGGGAGACACTGAAGCTTTCTTT. Protein: CASRTGQGDTEAFF.

V and J are TRBV28 and TRBJ1-4, with D possibly matching TRBD1 (5 bases). The CDR3 has 15 residues. V was pared by 9 bases and J by 5 bases, with 19 bases between. In germline, CDR1 is MDHEN, CDR2 SYDVKM. The CDR3 reads CASKTGDRRNEKLFF. The CDR3 coding sequence is TGTGCCAGTAAAACGGGGGACCGGAGGAATGAAAAACTGTTTTTT.

V gene TRBV6-5 combines with J gene TRBJ1-1; D is perhaps TRBD1 (6 bases). This CDR3 is 14 amino acids long. Germline assignment: CDR1 MNHEY and CDR2 SVGAGI. Trimming stripped 0 bases from V and 3 bases from J, with 8 bases between. The chain's CDR3 is CASSYSQGYTEAFF. DNA for the CDR3: TGTGCCAGCAGTTACTCACAGGGATACACTGAAGCTTTCTTT.

V and J are TRBV28 and TRBJ1-1; the D is unclear. The germline V gene encodes CDR1 MDHEN and CDR2 SYDVKM. The CDR3 runs to 11 residues. CDR3 nucleotides: TGTGCGGGCGTCAAGGACACTGAAGCTTTCTTT. It yields the protein CAGVKDTEAFF.

This clone was counted only a few times. CDR3 DNA sequence: TGTGCCAGCAGCTTCGGACAGGGAAGGACGAACACTGAAGCTTTCTTT. It encodes CASSFGQGRTNTEAFF. V is TRBV7-9 and J is TRBJ1-1; 8 positions match TRBD1. Losses at the gene ends were 3 bases for V and 1 base for J; bases not matched to a gene: 7. Germline-derived CDR1 and CDR2 are SEHNR and FQNEAQ (reference sequence). This CDR3 region has 16 residues.

The chain combines TRBV10-3 with TRBJ2-1; 9 nucleotides align to TRBD1. The germline V gene encodes CDR1 ENHRY and CDR2 SYGVKD. V shed 7 bases, J shed 8 bases, and the junction held 9 bases outside the gene matches. This CDR3 contains 14 residues. In DNA form, the CDR3 reads TGTGCCATCAACACAGGGGGCCTTGGGGATGAGCAGTTCTTC. Protein product: CAINTGGLGDEQFF.

The chain is built from TRBV6-1 and TRBJ1-2; no firm D call. Germline V gene data show CDR1 as MNHNS and CDR2 as SASEGT. V was pared by 2 bases and J by 3 bases, with 19 bases between. The CDR3 has 17 amino acids. The CDR3 region is CASSEFPWRQVDYGYTF. The DNA of the CDR3 is TGTGCCAGCAGTGAATTCCCTTGGAGGCAGGTGGACTATGGCTACACCTTC.